This T cell receptor (beta chain) was retrieved from a study of a mutant IDH1 vaccine in newly diagnosed glioma (dated by TCRdb to about 2021). About the investigation overall: Of the roughly 33 treated patients, about 62% were male and approximately 40% were female, and the mean age was approximately 37 years. Prior to enrollment, standard therapy consisting of radiotherapy alone, temozolomide alone, or radiochemotherapy with temozolomide had been administered to patients, with the combination being received by most patients. Peripheral blood was collected at six visits: V03 (baseline), V05, V07, V10, V12 and V13. Longitudinal TCRB deep sequencing was performed for about two dozen treated patients wherever samples were available for exploratory analyses.

To prepare the library, the immunoSEQ multiplex PCR assay was applied. Rearranged TCR beta chain sequences were amplified using the hsTCRB Kit according to the manufacturer's protocol. TCRB libraries were sequenced on an Illumina MiSeq. The study's processing was this. The kit vendor's proprietary platform handled demultiplexing, trimming and gene mapping. Sourced from immuneACCESS, this table was stored by TCRdb with only in-frame sequences that have V and J called. A share of the clones is absent; for the studies checked, an unresolved V gene accounts for under half, and the remainder has no known explanation. V and J calls and clone size are as listed in that table; D and trimming were resolved from the DNA. The sample table holds approximately 15,000 clones, of which just under 97% were seen once. The ten largest clones represent roughly 3.7% of the sample. Sample time point, as interpreted from the label and publication: baseline, week 1 (first vaccination visit). Reading the label with the study, this specimen's treatment or condition is: pre-vaccination baseline after standard-of-care therapy. Donors had newly diagnosed WHO grade 3 or 4 IDH1-mutant astrocytomas with loss of nuclear ATRX. The samples were drawn from NOA16, a multicentre, single-arm, open-label phase I trial in Germany that tested a mutant IDH1 peptide vaccine in humans for the first time. Visit V03 blood draws served as the baseline sample for immunogenicity testing. Genomic DNA for TCRB sequencing was isolated from EDTA blood with the DNeasy Blood and Tissue Kit.

To note about this clone: The clone's antigen remains unknown. Base qualities are not at hand, and no much larger clone is one base apart.

The germline V and J ends show losses of 5 bases and 4 bases respectively, and no gene match explains 8 bases of the junction. CDR1 and CDR2, looked up from the germline V gene (reference sequence), are SEHNR and FQNEAQ. Inclusive of the bounding cysteine and phenylalanine, the CDR3 is 16 residues long. CDR3 DNA is the only sequence kept; it has 48 bases, read in frame from the first base. Study-wide findings and limitations: Pseudoprogression seemed to be unrelated to changes in the top peripheral T cell clonotypes found by TCRB sequencing. It was noted by the authors that analyses of patient blood samples could not be reproduced owing to sample limitations. Availability determined which PBMC samples were chosen for TCRB deep sequencing. Immune responses induced by the vaccine were seen in over 90% of patients across multiple MHC alleles.

This specimen was peripheral blood mononuclear cells (PBMCs), taken from a glioma patient treated with radiotherapy, temozolomide or both. The clonotype was recovered from a woman younger than 30 with glioma. Some clones in this sample may be carry-over from other donors' samples. The chain is encoded by TRBV7-9 joined to TRBJ1-6; 7 middle bases align to TRBD1. The CDR3 is CASSLFQGGYNSPLHF. The nucleotide sequence reads as follows: TGTGCCAGCAGCCTTTTCCAGGGGGGATATAATTCACCCCTCCACTTT. The entire variable domain, with the stretches around the CDR3 drawn from the reference TRBV7-9 and TRBJ1-6 proteins, is DTGVSQNPRHKITKRGQNVTFRCDPISEHNRLYWYRQTLGQGPEFLTYFQNEAQLEKSRLLSDRFSAERPKGSFSTLEIQRTEQGDSAMYLCASSLFQGGYNSPLHFGNGTRLTVT.